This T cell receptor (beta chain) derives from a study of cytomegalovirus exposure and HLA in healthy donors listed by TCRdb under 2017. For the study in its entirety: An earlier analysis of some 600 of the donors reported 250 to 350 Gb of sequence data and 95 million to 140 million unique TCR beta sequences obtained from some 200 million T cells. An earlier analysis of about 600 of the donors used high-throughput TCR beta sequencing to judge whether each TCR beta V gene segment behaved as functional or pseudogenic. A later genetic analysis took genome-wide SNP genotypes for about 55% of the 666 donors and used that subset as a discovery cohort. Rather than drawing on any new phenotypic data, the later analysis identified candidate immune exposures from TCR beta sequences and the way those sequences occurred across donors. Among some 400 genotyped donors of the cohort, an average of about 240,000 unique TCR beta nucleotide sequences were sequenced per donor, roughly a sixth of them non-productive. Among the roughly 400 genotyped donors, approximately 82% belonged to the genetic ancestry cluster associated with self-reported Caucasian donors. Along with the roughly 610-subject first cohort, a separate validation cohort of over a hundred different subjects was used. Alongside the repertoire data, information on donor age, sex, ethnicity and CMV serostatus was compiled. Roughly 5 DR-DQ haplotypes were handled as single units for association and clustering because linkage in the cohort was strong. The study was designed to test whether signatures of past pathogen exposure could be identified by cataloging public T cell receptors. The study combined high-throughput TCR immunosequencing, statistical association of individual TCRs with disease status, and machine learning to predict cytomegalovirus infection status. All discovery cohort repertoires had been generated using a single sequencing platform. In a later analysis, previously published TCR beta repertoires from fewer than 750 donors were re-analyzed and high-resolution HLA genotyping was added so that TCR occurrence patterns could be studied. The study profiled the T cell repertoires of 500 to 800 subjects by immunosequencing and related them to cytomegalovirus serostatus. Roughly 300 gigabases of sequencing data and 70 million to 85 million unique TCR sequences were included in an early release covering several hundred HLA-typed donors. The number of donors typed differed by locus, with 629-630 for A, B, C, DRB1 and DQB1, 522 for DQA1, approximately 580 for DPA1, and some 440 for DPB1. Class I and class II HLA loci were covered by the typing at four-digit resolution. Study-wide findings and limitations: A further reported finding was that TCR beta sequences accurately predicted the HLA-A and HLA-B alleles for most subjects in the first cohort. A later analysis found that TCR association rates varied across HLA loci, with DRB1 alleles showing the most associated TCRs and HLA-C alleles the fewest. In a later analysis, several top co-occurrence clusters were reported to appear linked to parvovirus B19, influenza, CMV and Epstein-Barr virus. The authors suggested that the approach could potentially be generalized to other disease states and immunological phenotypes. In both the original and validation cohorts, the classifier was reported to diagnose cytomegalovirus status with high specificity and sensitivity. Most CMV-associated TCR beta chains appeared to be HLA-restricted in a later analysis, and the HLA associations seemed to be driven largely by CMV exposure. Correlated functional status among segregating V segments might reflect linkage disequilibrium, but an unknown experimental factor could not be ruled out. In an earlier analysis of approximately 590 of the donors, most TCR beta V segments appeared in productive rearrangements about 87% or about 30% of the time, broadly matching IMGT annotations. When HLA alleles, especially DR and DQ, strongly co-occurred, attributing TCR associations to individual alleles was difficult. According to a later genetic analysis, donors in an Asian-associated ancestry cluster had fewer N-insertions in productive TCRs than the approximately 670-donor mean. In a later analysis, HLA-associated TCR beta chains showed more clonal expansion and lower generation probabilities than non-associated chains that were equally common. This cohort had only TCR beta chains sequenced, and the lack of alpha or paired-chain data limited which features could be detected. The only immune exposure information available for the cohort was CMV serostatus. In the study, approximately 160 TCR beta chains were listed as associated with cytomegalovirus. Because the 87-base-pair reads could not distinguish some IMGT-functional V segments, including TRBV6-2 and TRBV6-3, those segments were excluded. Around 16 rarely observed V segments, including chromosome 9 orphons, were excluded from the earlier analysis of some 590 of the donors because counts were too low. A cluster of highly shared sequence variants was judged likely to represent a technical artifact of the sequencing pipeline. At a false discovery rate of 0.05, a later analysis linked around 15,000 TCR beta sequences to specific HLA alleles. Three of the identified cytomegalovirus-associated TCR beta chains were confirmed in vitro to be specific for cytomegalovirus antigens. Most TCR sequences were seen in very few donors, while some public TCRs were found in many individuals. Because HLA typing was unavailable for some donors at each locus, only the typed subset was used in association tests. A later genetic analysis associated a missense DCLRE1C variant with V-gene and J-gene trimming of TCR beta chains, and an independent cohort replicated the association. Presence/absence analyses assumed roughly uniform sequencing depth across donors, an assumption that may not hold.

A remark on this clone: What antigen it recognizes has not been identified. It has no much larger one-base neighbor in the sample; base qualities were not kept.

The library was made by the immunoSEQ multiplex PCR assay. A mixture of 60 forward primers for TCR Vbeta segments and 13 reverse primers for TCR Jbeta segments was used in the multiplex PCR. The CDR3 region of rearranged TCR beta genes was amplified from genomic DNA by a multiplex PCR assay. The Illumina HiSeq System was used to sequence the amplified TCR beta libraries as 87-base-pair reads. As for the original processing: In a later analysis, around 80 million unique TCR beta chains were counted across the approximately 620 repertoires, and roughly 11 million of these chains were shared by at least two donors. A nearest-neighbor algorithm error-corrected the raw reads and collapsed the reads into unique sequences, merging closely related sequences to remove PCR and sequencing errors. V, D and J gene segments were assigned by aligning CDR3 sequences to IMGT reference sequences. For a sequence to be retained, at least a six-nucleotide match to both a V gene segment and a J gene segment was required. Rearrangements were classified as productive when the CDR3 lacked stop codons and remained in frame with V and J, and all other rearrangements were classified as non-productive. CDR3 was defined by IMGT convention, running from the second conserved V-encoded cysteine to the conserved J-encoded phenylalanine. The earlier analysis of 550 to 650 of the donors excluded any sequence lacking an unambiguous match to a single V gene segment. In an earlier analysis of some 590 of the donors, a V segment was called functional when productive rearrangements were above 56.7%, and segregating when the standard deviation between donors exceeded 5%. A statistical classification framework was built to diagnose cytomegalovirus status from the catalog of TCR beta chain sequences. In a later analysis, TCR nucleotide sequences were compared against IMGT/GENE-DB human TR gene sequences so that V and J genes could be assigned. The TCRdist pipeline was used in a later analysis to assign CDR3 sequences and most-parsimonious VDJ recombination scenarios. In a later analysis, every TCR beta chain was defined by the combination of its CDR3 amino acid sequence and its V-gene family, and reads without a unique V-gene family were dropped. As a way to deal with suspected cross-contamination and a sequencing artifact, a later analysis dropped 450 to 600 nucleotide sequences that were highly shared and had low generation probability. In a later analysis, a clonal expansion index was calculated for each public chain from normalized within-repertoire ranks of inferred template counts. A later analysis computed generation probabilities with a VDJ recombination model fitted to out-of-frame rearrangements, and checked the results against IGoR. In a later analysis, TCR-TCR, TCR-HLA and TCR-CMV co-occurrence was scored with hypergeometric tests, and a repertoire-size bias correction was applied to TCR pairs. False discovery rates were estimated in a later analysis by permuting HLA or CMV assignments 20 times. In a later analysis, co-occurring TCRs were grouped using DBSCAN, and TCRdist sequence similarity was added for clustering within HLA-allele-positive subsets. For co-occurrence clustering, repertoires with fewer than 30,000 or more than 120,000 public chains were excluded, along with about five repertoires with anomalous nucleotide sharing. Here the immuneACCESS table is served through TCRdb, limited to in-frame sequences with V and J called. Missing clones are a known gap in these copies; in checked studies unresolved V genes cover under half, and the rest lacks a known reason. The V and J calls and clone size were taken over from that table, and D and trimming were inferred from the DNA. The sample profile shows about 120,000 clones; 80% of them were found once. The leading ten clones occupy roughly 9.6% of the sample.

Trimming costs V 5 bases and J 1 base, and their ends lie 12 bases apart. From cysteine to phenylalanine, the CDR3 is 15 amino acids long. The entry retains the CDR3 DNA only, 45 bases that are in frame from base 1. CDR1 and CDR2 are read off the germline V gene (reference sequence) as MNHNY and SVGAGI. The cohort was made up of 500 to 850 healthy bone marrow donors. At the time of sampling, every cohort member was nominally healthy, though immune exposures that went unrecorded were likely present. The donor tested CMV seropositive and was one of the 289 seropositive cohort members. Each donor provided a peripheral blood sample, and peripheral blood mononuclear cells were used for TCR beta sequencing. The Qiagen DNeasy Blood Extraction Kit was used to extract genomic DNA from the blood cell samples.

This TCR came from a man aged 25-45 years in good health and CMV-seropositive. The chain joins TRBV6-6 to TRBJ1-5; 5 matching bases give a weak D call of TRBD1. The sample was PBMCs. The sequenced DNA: TGTGCCAGCAGTCCCTCCGGACAAAGCAATCAGCCCCAGCATTTT. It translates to CASSPSGQSNQPQHF.